Listed below are T cell receptor beta chains from one sample, sequenced in a study of technical replicates of blood from a handful of donors. Measured with immunoSEQ multiplex PCR; TCRdb has only the in-frame clones, and not every one. The data show around 68,000 clones, about 97% seen once. The material sequenced was T cells isolated from PBMCs. The receptors stem from a human donor in good health. The conserved cysteine and the conserved F or W are not part of the CDR3 here. Fields, in order: CDR3 protein, J gene, D gene, V gene, clone size. D genes are given only for firm matches. Size tells how often a clone was seen (once, few, many) or the class of an expanded clone, and some rows leave it out.

ASSQEGGAYEQY	TRBJ2-7	.	TRBV4-3	once
ASSYGLAGDYEQY	TRBJ2-7	TRBD2	TRBV6-5	.
SVGGQGNQPQH	TRBJ1-5	TRBD1	TRBV29-1	.
ASSVNRAGAQETQY	TRBJ2-5	.	TRBV27	.
ASSQDLSYNEQF	TRBJ2-1	.	TRBV4-2	.
ASSVLDRETQY	TRBJ2-5	.	TRBV9	.
AIKSSGSRNEQF	TRBJ2-1	TRBD2	TRBV10-3	.
ASSLTLLESLCEQY	TRBJ2-7	.	TRBV7-3	.
ASSLGGKQETQY	TRBJ2-5	.	TRBV7-2	.
ASSPGTGSYEQY	TRBJ2-7	.	TRBV18	.
ASTPRATGNTIY	TRBJ1-3	.	TRBV6-6	.
AWSRVLTQGATKNIQY	TRBJ2-4	TRBD1	TRBV30	.
ASSTKNQQGLF	TRBJ1-4	.	TRBV5-4	.
AIRRTGGPEAF	TRBJ1-1	TRBD1	TRBV10-3	few
ASSPDRDQPQH	TRBJ1-5	TRBD1	TRBV5-1	once
ASSPSPLGLAVNNEQF	TRBJ2-1	.	TRBV9	.
ASRVAGGPGEQY	TRBJ2-7	TRBD2	TRBV6-1	.
ASSVGGERYGYT	TRBJ1-2	.	TRBV9	.
ASNNPGLAGWEQF	TRBJ2-1	TRBD2	TRBV28	.
ASSSGGEAF	TRBJ1-1	TRBD1	TRBV11-2	.
ASSPGGGRENEQY	TRBJ2-7	TRBD2	TRBV7-6	.
ASSFAQGLGEQY	TRBJ2-7	.	TRBV11-2	.
ASSRKTEVNYGYT	TRBJ1-2	.	TRBV27	.
ASSLGQGYGYT	TRBJ1-2	.	TRBV28	.
ASSGADSVNTEAF	TRBJ1-1	.	TRBV6-5	.
ASSLRPLGGLNGYT	TRBJ1-2	.	TRBV7-2	.
ASSEISYQPQH	TRBJ1-5	.	TRBV2	.
ASSPPRWDSHGNTGELF	TRBJ2-2	.	TRBV9	.
ASSPGSGQGIYEQY	TRBJ2-7	TRBD1	TRBV13	.
ASSLQGDTEAF	TRBJ1-1	.	TRBV28	.
ASSTRTDSYEQY	TRBJ2-7	.	TRBV18	once
ASSLGGTSSYNEQF	TRBJ2-1	TRBD2	TRBV13	.
ASSVAPSFYEQY	TRBJ2-7	.	TRBV2	.
AISRDSNHHQPQH	TRBJ1-5	TRBD1	TRBV15	.
ASGSGSTREQY	TRBJ2-7	TRBD2	TRBV9	.
ASSIGTTNEQF	TRBJ2-1	.	TRBV19	.
SVDPGQGWAF	TRBJ1-1	TRBD1	TRBV29-1	.
ASSEDERGNQPQH	TRBJ1-5	.	TRBV2	.
ASSAIYGYT	TRBJ1-2	.	TRBV2	.
ASKIGSNQPQH	TRBJ1-5	.	TRBV27	.
SADPSGFTEAF	TRBJ1-1	.	TRBV29-1	.
ASSWGSAYEQY	TRBJ2-7	.	TRBV5-1	.
ASTYTGGTYNEQF	TRBJ2-1	TRBD2	TRBV6-5	.
ASSNGQGSETQY	TRBJ2-5	TRBD1	TRBV5-1	.
ASSSTGFGTEAF	TRBJ1-1	TRBD1	TRBV5-1	once
ASSLGTSDSYEQY	TRBJ2-7	TRBD2	TRBV5-4	.
ASKRGMNTEAF	TRBJ1-1	.	TRBV19	.
ASRRDNQETQY	TRBJ2-5	.	TRBV5-1	.